The source of this TCR beta chain is a study of beta chain features in type 1 diabetes. The study, taken as a whole, reports: The naive, central memory and Treg TCRB repertoires looked more alike in patients than they did in healthy donors.

Purity exceeding 95% was reached by all sorted populations. In the case of this clone: What it binds is unknown.

Expressed TCRB transcripts were sequenced because the isolated RNA had all been reverse transcribed beforehand. Using immunoSEQ multiplex PCR, the repertoire was profiled, and TCRdb retains in-frame clones only, with some absent. The sample records 200,000 to 300,000 clones, around 14% being singletons. The sample consisted of naive CD4+ T cells from blood. This TCR was recovered from a woman aged 35 to 49 in good health.

The CDR3: CASSIGGTLQETQYF. DNA of the CDR3: TGTGCCAGTAGTATAGGAGGGACACTCCAAGAGACCCAGTACTTC. This rearrangement joins TRBV19 to TRBJ2-5; D possibly corresponds to TRBD1 (6 bases). V shed 1 base and J shed 1 base, with 10 bases lying between them. The V gene's germline CDR1 is LNHDA and CDR2 SQIVND (reference sequence). This CDR3 has 15 amino acids.